The source of this T cell receptor (beta chain) is a study of blood T cells in healthy people across ages. Findings and limits, study-wide: In older individuals, TCR beta diversity per million T cells was lower, falling roughly linearly with age.

The use of a sample-barcoded 5' primer and a J-beta primer mix characterized a second PCR of roughly 6 to 11 cycles. TCRdb re-called the 5' RACE reads with MiXCR, one entry per CDR3 protein. The table includes 1,500,000 or so distinct CDR3 sequences, around 40% detected once. Per-sample PBMC isolation yielded at least 7 million cells. V lost 4 bases, J lost 0 bases, and 6 bases stayed unmatched. The CDR3 contains 17 residues. The germline V gene encodes CDR1 SGHTA and CDR2 FQGNSA. Remarks on this clonotype: Its antigen remains unknown.

The sequence was collected from a woman aged 18-29 years in good health. V usage is TRBV7-2 and J usage is TRBJ1-6; 7 nucleotides match TRBD1. Source material: blood. CDR3 protein: CASSSGQASSYNSPLHF. The CDR3 DNA reads as TGTGCCAGCAGCTCCGGACAGGCAAGCTCCTATAATTCACCCCTCCACTTT.